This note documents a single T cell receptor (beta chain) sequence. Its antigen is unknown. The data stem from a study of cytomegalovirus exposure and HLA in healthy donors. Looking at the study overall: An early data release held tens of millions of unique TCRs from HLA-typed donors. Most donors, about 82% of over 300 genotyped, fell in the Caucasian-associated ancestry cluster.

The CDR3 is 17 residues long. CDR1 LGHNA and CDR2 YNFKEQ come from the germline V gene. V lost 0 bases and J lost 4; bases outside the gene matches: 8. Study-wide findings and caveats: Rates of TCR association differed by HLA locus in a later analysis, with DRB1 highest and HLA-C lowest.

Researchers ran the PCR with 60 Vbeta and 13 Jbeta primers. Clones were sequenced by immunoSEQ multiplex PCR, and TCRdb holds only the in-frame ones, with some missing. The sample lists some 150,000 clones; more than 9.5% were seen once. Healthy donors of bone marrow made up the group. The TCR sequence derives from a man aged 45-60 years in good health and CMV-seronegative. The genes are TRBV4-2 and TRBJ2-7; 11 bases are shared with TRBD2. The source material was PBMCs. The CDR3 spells CASSQDVTSGGFYEQYF. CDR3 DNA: TGTGCCAGCAGCCAAGATGTAACTAGCGGGGGATTTTACGAGCAGTACTTC.